This T cell receptor beta chain emerged from a study of blood T cell repertoires in COVID-19. At the level of the study: Some COVID-19 samples were acute and others convalescent; all came from the United States, Italy and Spain.

There are 14 residues in the CDR3. V lost 2 bases and J 3 bases, leaving 10 bases between the germline ends. The germline V gene has CDR1 MNHEY and CDR2 SVGEGT. This table comes from immunoSEQ multiplex PCR, and its TCRdb copy is limited to in-frame clones, with some not included. The sample has roughly 260,000 clones, 75% to 90% seen once. The TCR was taken from a woman between 45 and 65 years old who had recovered from COVID-19. The sequenced sample was peripheral blood. V is TRBV6-2 or TRBV6-3 and J is TRBJ2-5; tentatively, D is TRBD2 (5 bases). In DNA, the CDR3 is TGTGCCAGCAGTTACGGCTCGGGGAAAGAGACCCAGTACTTC. This sequence encodes CASSYGSGKETQYF.